The 21 T cell receptor beta chains given below trace back to one sample, sequenced in a study of control samples from healthy donors and cancer patients (dated by TCRdb to between 2020 and 2021). The library was obtained by the immunoSEQ multiplex PCR assay. This immuneACCESS table, as held by TCRdb, lists in-frame sequences with V and J called but not all clones. Of the missing ones, under half trace to an unresolved V gene in checked studies; the others have no known cause. This sample lists fewer than 200,000 clones; 88% were detected once. Around 5% of the sample goes to the ten largest clones. Sequenced input: blood. These receptors were obtained from a woman in her 30s in good health.

This clone was counted a few times. V and J are TRBV29-1 and TRBJ1-1; D uncertain. V was clipped by 6 bases and J by 0 bases, with 11 bases between them. The CDR3 sequence is 13 residues long. Germline-derived CDR1 and CDR2 are SQVTM and ANQGSEA. The DNA for the CDR3 is TGCAGCGTGTGCTCGCAGCTGAACACTGAAGCTTTCTTT. It translates to CSVCSQLNTEAFF.

This chain links TRBV28 with TRBJ2-7; TRBD2 is a possible D gene (5 bases). Germline V gene lookup returns CDR1 MDHEN and CDR2 SYDVKM. V lost 4 bases and J lost 4, with 14 bases in between. The CDR3 loop spans 14 amino acids. CDR3 DNA sequence: TGTGCCAGCAGTTCAGGCCGATGGGAGTACGAGCAGTACTTC. As protein: CASSSGRWEYEQYF. The variable domain in full, with the rest retrieved from reference TRBV28 and TRBJ2-7, is DVKVTQSSRYLVKRTGEKVFLECVQDMDHENMFWYRQDPGLGLRLIYFSYDVKMKEKGDIPEGYSVSREKKERFSLILESASTNQTSMYLCASSSGRWEYEQYFGPGTRLTVT.

The chain carries TRBV19 and TRBJ2-1; D is perhaps TRBD2 (5 bases). There are 15 residues in the CDR3. Germline CDR1 reads LNHDA; CDR2 reads SQIVND (reference sequence). V was pared by 4 bases and J by 6 bases, with 16 bases between. The CDR3 here is CASSTSGDSVNEQFF. Written as DNA, the CDR3 is TGTGCCAGTAGTACCTCCGGTGATAGCGTCAATGAGCAGTTCTTC.

V usage is TRBV5-1 and J usage is TRBJ2-1; possibly TRBD1 or TRBD2 for D (5 bases each). CDR1 and CDR2 from the germline V gene are SGHRS and YFSETQ. There are 19 residues in the CDR3. Between the trimmed V and J ends, which lost 4 bases and 4 bases, there was a span of 27 bases. CDR3 coding DNA: TGCGCCAGCAGCGCCACTGGGACCGCTCAATTTAAGGGGTACAATGAGCAGTTCTTC. Its protein product is CASSATGTAQFKGYNEQFF.

This chain connects TRBV5-6 to TRBJ2-4; 10 bases map to TRBD1. The CDR3 consists of 14 residues. CDR1 and CDR2 from the germline V gene are SGHDT and YYEEEE. With 2 bases clipped from V and 8 bases from J, the junction kept 4 bases outside the gene matches. CDR3 DNA: TGTGCCAGCAGCTTCCGGGACAGGGGAGACATTCAGTACTTC. It specifies CASSFRDRGDIQYF.

The rearrangement joins TRBV20-1 to TRBJ2-5; D remains ambiguous. The length of the CDR3 is 10 residues. Trimming took off 4 bases at V and 4 bases at J, with 4 bases between the two ends. Per the germline V gene, CDR1 is DFQATT and CDR2 is SNEGSKA (reference sequence). This CDR3 is CSATGETQYF. The DNA for the CDR3 is TGCAGTGCTACGGGAGAGACCCAGTACTTC.

V gene TRBV29-1 combines with J gene TRBJ2-1; D is ambiguous. V lost 1 base and J lost 7, with 5 bases in between. The CDR3 runs to 11 residues. Germline V CDR1 and CDR2: SQVTM, ANQGSEA. CDR3 in DNA: TGCAGCGTTGAAGGAACTAATGAGCAGTTCTTC. Translating it yields CSVEGTNEQFF.

V gene TRBV9 combines with J gene TRBJ2-2, with no clear D. Germline values: CDR1 SGDLS, CDR2 YYNGEE. V was trimmed by 3 bases and J by 4 bases, leaving 7 bases between them. The CDR3 is 13 amino acids. The CDR3 sequence is CASSASITGELFF. DNA of the CDR3: TGTGCCAGCAGCGCCTCGATCACCGGGGAGCTGTTTTTT. Complete variable domain (other parts from reference TRBV9 and TRBJ2-2): DSGVTQTPKHLITATGQRVTLRCSPRSGDLSVYWYQQSLDQGLQFLIQYYNGEERAKGNILERFSAQQFPDLHSELNLSSLELGDSALYFCASSASITGELFFGEGSRLTVL.

The chain combines TRBV5-1 with TRBJ2-3; D gene ambiguous. Trimming removed 1 base at V and 4 bases at J, with 4 bases between. Germline assignment: CDR1 SGHRS and CDR2 YFSETQ. This CDR3 spans 12 amino acids. The DNA of the CDR3 is TGCGCCAGCAGCTTGTGGTCAGATACGCAGTATTTT. This codes for CASSLWSDTQYF.

This chain joins TRBV9 and TRBJ1-4, with D maybe TRBD1 (5 bases). The germline gives CDR1 SGDLS, CDR2 YYNGEE. Between the trimmed V and J ends, which lost 3 bases and 12 bases, there was a span of 21 bases. The CDR3 runs to 15 residues. The CDR3 DNA is TGTGCCAGCAGCGGGACACAGGCCGGGCGGGGGGAACTGTTTTTT. Protein sequence: CASSGTQAGRGELFF.

This clone has just a few counts. The CDR3 is CASSPSVSSYEQYF. The CDR3 nucleotides are TGTGCCAGCAGCCCAAGCGTTAGCTCCTACGAGCAGTACTTC. J is TRBJ2-7 and V is TRBV3-1 (or the pseudogene TRBV3-2); D uncertain. The germline V gene has CDR1 LGHDT and CDR2 YNNKEL (reference sequence). Trimming left V 4 bases short and J 0 bases short, with 10 bases between. The CDR3 sequence is 14 residues long.

The table lists this clone with a count of one. The gene calls are TRBV5-1 and TRBJ1-6; D gene uncertain. V was pared by 0 bases and J by 11 bases, with 12 bases between. The CDR3 is made up of 14 amino acids. Germline V gene data show CDR1 as SGHRS and CDR2 as YFSETQ. The DNA for the CDR3 is TGCGCCAGCAGCTTGGGACGGGTAGATACACCCCTCCACTTT. It specifies CASSLGRVDTPLHF.

The chain couples TRBV3-1 (or the pseudogene TRBV3-2) to TRBJ1-2, with 8 bases lining up with TRBD1. With 3 bases clipped from V and 7 bases from J, the junction kept 4 bases outside the gene matches. Germline assignment: CDR1 LGHDT and CDR2 YNNKEL (reference sequence). The CDR3 length is 13 residues. The CDR3 reads CASSHQGAFGYTF. CDR3 in DNA: TGTGCCAGCAGCCACCAGGGGGCTTTTGGCTACACCTTC.

The chain is built from TRBV11-2 and TRBJ2-5; the match to TRBD2 covers 7 bases. The CDR3 has 14 amino acids. Trimming took 5 bases from V and 2 from J; bases not matched to a gene: 5. Germline V gene sequence: CDR1 SGHAT, CDR2 FQNNGV. For the CDR3, the DNA is TGTGCCAGCAGCCTCCGGGACTATCAAGAGACCCAGTACTTC. It specifies CASSLRDYQETQYF.

The J gene is TRBJ1-1, the V gene TRBV14, with 8 bases fitting TRBD1. Unmatched junction bases numbered 7, after V lost 1 base and J lost 6 bases. Germline V gives CDR1 SGHDN, CDR2 FVKESK. The CDR3 covers 15 residues. CDR3: CASSQGTGRVAEAFF. CDR3 sequence (DNA): TGTGCCAGCAGCCAAGGGACAGGGCGGGTGGCTGAAGCTTTCTTT.

This chain joins TRBV19 and TRBJ1-5; a weak D match, TRBD1 (5 bases). The CDR3 sequence is 14 residues long. CDR1 and CDR2 (germline): LNHDA, SQIVND (reference sequence). The V and J ends lost 9 bases and 3 bases respectively, with 15 bases between them. The CDR3 region has the DNA TGTGCCAGCGACAGTGCAATTTACAATCAGCCCCAGCATTTT. As protein: CASDSAIYNQPQHF.

The chain combines TRBV5-8 with TRBJ1-2; D remains ambiguous. V shed 1 base and J shed 5 bases, with 9 bases lying between them. Germline V gives CDR1 SGHTS, CDR2 YDEGEE. The CDR3 has 13 amino acids. The CDR3 region is CASSLKATYGYTF. The CDR3 coding sequence is TGTGCCAGCAGCTTGAAGGCCACATATGGCTACACCTTC.

The chain combines TRBV7-2 with TRBJ2-1; the match to TRBD2 covers 8 bases. The trim removed 0 bases at V and 7 bases at J, leaving 11 bases unmatched. Germline values: CDR1 SGHTA, CDR2 FQGNSA. The CDR3 has 17 amino acids. For the CDR3, the DNA is TGTGCCAGCAGCTTAGCGAGCGGGAGCGGGACGGGGAATGAGCAGTTCTTC. It is translated as CASSLASGSGTGNEQFF. Together with reference TRBV7-2 and TRBJ2-1, the CDR3 gives the full variable domain: GAGVSQSPSNKVTEKGKDVELRCDPISGHTALYWYRQSLGQGLEFLIYFQGNSAPDKSGLPSDRFSAERTGGSVSTLTIQRTQQEDSAVYLCASSLASGSGTGNEQFFGPGTRLTVL.

This chain joins TRBV6-5 and TRBJ1-3; D gene ambiguous. The CDR3 contains 15 residues. Trimming left V 6 bases short and J 4 bases short, with 16 bases between. Germline V gives CDR1 MNHEY, CDR2 SVGAGI. This chain's CDR3 is CASRPKGLPGNTIYF. CDR3 DNA sequence: TGTGCCAGCAGACCGAAGGGTTTACCGGGAAACACCATATATTTT.

This clone was seen only once. V and J are TRBV4-2 and TRBJ2-1, with D perhaps TRBD1 or TRBD2 (5 bases each). The germline CDR1 and CDR2 sequences are LGHNA and YNFKEQ. Trimming cost V 1 base and J 10 bases, with 11 bases left between them. The CDR3 sequence is 13 residues long. This CDR3 is CASSQGGSGEQFF. CDR3 nucleotides: TGTGCCAGCAGCCAAGGGGGGTCGGGAGAGCAGTTCTTC.

This clone rates as medium-sized. In DNA form, the CDR3 reads TGTGCCAGTAACAATGGGGGGGCCGATACGCAGTATTTT. Encoded protein: CASNNGGADTQYF. The chain recombines TRBV19 with TRBJ2-3, with D perhaps matching TRBD2 (7 bases). The CDR3 is 13 amino acids. Germline V gene sequence: CDR1 LNHDA, CDR2 SQIVND (reference sequence). Trimming cost V 7 bases and J 6 bases, with 14 bases left between them.